The 17 T cell receptor beta chains given below trace back to one sample, sequenced in a study of PD-1 blockade in classical Hodgkin lymphoma. Data came from immunoSEQ multiplex PCR; TCRdb stores just in-frame clones and leaves some out. The sample has approximately 99,000 clones, 81% seen once. Following autologous stem cell transplantation, relapse occurred in every patient, and exposure to brentuximab vedotin varied. The sample here was peripheral blood mononuclear cells (PBMCs), taken before the second cycle of nivolumab. The receptors stem from a human donor with classical Hodgkin lymphoma.

In its sample, this clone was seen once. V gene TRBV5-1 combines with J gene TRBJ1-4; 11 bases are a match to TRBD1. Losses at the gene ends were 4 bases for V and 0 bases for J; bases not matched to a gene: 2. The CDR3 consists of 16 residues. From germline, CDR1 is SGHRS and CDR2 YFSETQ. The CDR3 coding sequence is TGCGCCAGCAGCCGGGACAGGGGGACAACTAATGAAAAACTGTTTTTT. As protein: CASSRDRGTTNEKLFF.

This clone was seen a single time. This rearrangement joins TRBV11-3 to TRBJ2-1, with TRBD1 matching 7 bases. V was pared by 1 base and J by 0 bases, with 9 bases of the junction left unmatched. CDR3 length: 18 residues. CDR1 is SGHNT, CDR2 YENEEA, per germline. This CDR3 is CASSLGSGGRGSYNEQFF. In DNA form, the CDR3 reads TGTGCCAGCAGCTTAGGTTCAGGGGGACGTGGCTCCTACAATGAGCAGTTCTTC. The full variable domain, rest sourced from reference TRBV11-3 and TRBJ2-1, is EAGVVQSPRYKIIEKKQPVAFWCNPISGHNTLYWYLQNLGQGPELLIRYENEEAVDDSQLPKDRFSAERLKGVDSTLKIQPAELGDSAVYLCASSLGSGGRGSYNEQFFGPGTRLTVL.

The DNA for the CDR3 is TGTGCCACCAGCAGAGTAGGGGACCGAAATGAAAAACTGTTTTTT. Translated: CATSRVGDRNEKLFF. The chain carries TRBV15 and TRBJ1-4; D is possibly TRBD1 (5 bases). Trimming removed 1 base at V and 5 bases at J, with 11 bases between. This CDR3 is built from 15 residues. Germline CDR1 is LNHNV and CDR2 is YYDKDF (reference sequence).

The chain has TRBV19 and TRBJ2-7; the D gene is possibly TRBD2 (6 bases). Germline assignment: CDR1 LNHDA and CDR2 SQIVND (reference sequence). The CDR3 has 12 residues. The V gene lost 5 bases and the J gene lost 6 bases, with 11 bases spanning the gap. CDR3 sequence reads: CASSGGFGEQYF. CDR3 nucleotide sequence: TGTGCCAGTAGTGGAGGGTTTGGCGAGCAGTACTTC. The entire variable domain, with the rest obtained from reference TRBV19 and TRBJ2-7, is as follows: DGGITQSPKYLFRKEGQNVTLSCEQNLNHDAMYWYRQDPGQGLRLIYYSQIVNDFQKGDIAEGYSVSREKKESFPLTVTSAQKNPTAFYLCASSGGFGEQYFGPGTRLTVT.

This clone was seen a single time. This chain joins TRBV2 and TRBJ1-2; no reliable D call. V was clipped by 4 bases and J by 5 bases, with 8 bases between them. The germline V gene has CDR1 SNHLY and CDR2 FYNNEI. The CDR3 runs to 12 residues. CDR3 bases: TGTGCCAGCAGTGGGGTCGGATATGGCTACACCTTC. Amino acid sequence: CASSGVGYGYTF.

This chain links TRBV2 with TRBJ2-4; D possibly uses TRBD1 or TRBD2 (5 bases each). V was shortened by 4 bases and J by 3 bases, with 13 bases between the two germline ends. The CDR3 consists of 15 residues. Germline lookup yields CDR1 SNHLY and CDR2 FYNNEI. CDR3 in amino acids: CASSGDRAGKNIQYF. The CDR3 coding sequence is TGTGCCAGCAGTGGGGACCGTGCAGGCAAAAACATTCAGTACTTC.

V is TRBV5-4 and J is TRBJ2-7; maybe TRBD2 (7 bases). Trimming removed 4 bases from V and 4 bases from J, with 21 bases in between. The CDR3 loop spans 16 amino acids. Germline CDR1 and CDR2: SGHNT and YYREEE (reference sequence). The CDR3 sequence is CASSPTGSGGAYEQYF. The CDR3, as DNA: TGTGCCAGCAGCCCAACAGGGTCGGGGGGCGCTTACGAGCAGTACTTC.

The J gene is TRBJ1-3, the V gene TRBV5-1, with no clear D. The CDR3 has 14 amino acids. Germline CDR1 and CDR2: SGHRS and YFSETQ. V lost 4 bases and J 1 base, leaving 9 bases between the germline ends. The CDR3 region is CASSPPTSGNTIYF. The CDR3 DNA reads as TGCGCCAGCAGCCCCCCCACTTCTGGAAACACCATATATTTT.

V gene TRBV2 combines with J gene TRBJ2-7, with D hard to call. CDR3 length: 12 amino acids. Trimming shortened V by 6 bases and J by 5 bases, and 11 bases separated the two germline ends. Looked up from germline, CDR1 is SNHLY and CDR2 is FYNNEI. The CDR3 sequence: CASSLYRHEQYF. CDR3 nucleotides: TGTGCCAGCAGCCTTTATAGGCACGAGCAGTACTTC.

The chain recombines TRBV5-6 with TRBJ2-1; the D is unclear. The CDR3 has 12 amino acids. The germline V and J ends were trimmed by 8 bases and 15 bases, with 21 bases remaining between them. CDR1 is SGHDT and CDR2 is YYEEEE in the germline V gene. The CDR3 DNA follows: TGTGCCAGTTCGGACGACGCCTCCTACCCGTTCTTC. As protein: CASSDDASYPFF. The entire variable domain, with the rest obtained from reference TRBV5-6 and TRBJ2-1, is as follows: DAGVTQSPTHLIKTRGQQVTLRCSPKSGHDTVSWYQQALGQGPQFIFQYYEEEERQRGNFPDRFSGHQFPNYSSELNVNALLLGDSALYLCASSDDASYPFFGPGTRLTVL.

The chain employs TRBV7-9 and TRBJ1-5, with 9 positions matching TRBD1. This CDR3 contains 13 residues. The germline gives CDR1 SEHNR, CDR2 FQNEAQ (reference sequence). The J segment lost 7 bases and the V segment lost 10 bases, leaving 8 bases of the junction unmatched. The CDR3 region has the DNA TGTGCCACCAGGACAGGGGACGAGCAGCCCCAGCATTTT. It translates to CATRTGDEQPQHF.

The V gene is TRBV7-9, the J gene TRBJ2-3; possible D gene TRBD2, 6 bases. This CDR3 comprises 19 residues. The germline V gene encodes CDR1 SEHNR and CDR2 FQNEAQ (reference sequence). Trimming cost V 6 bases and J 3 bases, with 28 bases left between them. The CDR3 region is CASSLRAVTGAFRTDTQYF. CDR3 sequence (DNA): TGTGCCAGCAGTTTAAGGGCGGTTACGGGAGCCTTTCGGACAGATACGCAGTATTTT.

This clone was seen a few times. V usage is TRBV2 and J usage is TRBJ1-2; TRBD1 might be the D (5 bases). Deletions cut 6 bases from V and 4 bases from J, with 12 bases between. Looked up from germline, CDR1 is SNHLY and CDR2 is FYNNEI. This CDR3 comprises 13 residues. CDR3 nucleotides: TGTGCCAGCAGACCCCCACAGGCCTATGGCTACACCTTC. Translating it yields CASRPPQAYGYTF. The full variable domain, in which reference TRBV2 and TRBJ1-2 provide the parts outside the CDR3, is EPEVTQTPSHQVTQMGQEVILRCVPISNHLYFYWYRQILGQKVEFLVSFYNNEISEKSEIFDDQFSVERPDGSNFTLKIRSTKLEDSAMYFCASRPPQAYGYTFGSGTRLTVV.

The chain joins TRBV12-2 to TRBJ1-1. TRBV12-2 is a listed pseudogene. The CDR3 length is 15 residues. CDR3 in DNA: TGTGCAAGTCGCTTAGTTCGGGGTCGGAGCGCTGAAGCTTTCTTT. It yields the protein CASRLVRGRSAEAFF.

The V call is TRBV30, the J call TRBJ1-2; D gene unclear. The CDR3 is 12 residues long. Trimming took 7 bases from V and 3 from J, leaving 12 bases between them. Germline assignment: CDR1 GTSNPN and CDR2 SVGIG (reference sequence). This chain's CDR3 is CASTPPHYGYTF. The CDR3 coding sequence is TGTGCCTCGACCCCCCCACACTATGGCTACACCTTC.

V and J are TRBV15 and TRBJ2-7, with 7 bases fitting TRBD2. Germline V gene lookup returns CDR1 LNHNV and CDR2 YYDKDF (reference sequence). The CDR3 runs to 15 residues. V shed 1 base and J 3 bases; nucleotides not matched to a gene: 6. This CDR3 reads CATSRVAGVGYEQYF. The DNA of the CDR3 is TGTGCCACCAGCAGAGTGGCGGGAGTGGGCTACGAGCAGTACTTC.

The chain uses TRBV25-1 and TRBJ1-1; 9 bases agree with TRBD1. The germline gives CDR1 MGHDK, CDR2 SYGVNS. V lost 8 bases, J lost 3 bases, and 16 bases stayed unmatched. The CDR3 runs to 17 residues. CDR3 sequence reads: CASQDRGSRRVYTEAFF. The CDR3 DNA reads as TGTGCCAGCCAAGACAGGGGGTCTCGGCGGGTTTACACTGAAGCTTTCTTT.